A single T cell receptor (beta chain) is shown here with its context. Its specificity is unknown. This specimen comes from a study of glioma-infiltrating T cells after dendritic cell vaccination. Study-wide findings and caveats: Complete blood and tumor specimen sets were limited to few patients.

Time point meaning: after dendritic cell vaccination, including at tumor progression/relapse. TCRdb's copy holds only in-frame clones and misses some; the assay was immunoSEQ multiplex PCR. The sample carries approximately 85,000 clones, about 85% recorded once. Germline loops: CDR1 SGHTA, CDR2 FQGNSA. V gave up 0 bases and J gave up 0 bases, with 9 bases separating them. The CDR3 is 15 residues long. The material was blood, obtained after dendritic cell vaccination. The chain uses TRBV7-2 and TRBJ2-7; perhaps TRBD1 as D (5 bases). The origin of this receptor is a human donor with glioblastoma. The CDR3 nucleotides are TGTGCCAGCAGCTTAGCGGGGCTAACCTCCTACGAGCAGTACTTC. The encoded protein is CASSLAGLTSYEQYF.